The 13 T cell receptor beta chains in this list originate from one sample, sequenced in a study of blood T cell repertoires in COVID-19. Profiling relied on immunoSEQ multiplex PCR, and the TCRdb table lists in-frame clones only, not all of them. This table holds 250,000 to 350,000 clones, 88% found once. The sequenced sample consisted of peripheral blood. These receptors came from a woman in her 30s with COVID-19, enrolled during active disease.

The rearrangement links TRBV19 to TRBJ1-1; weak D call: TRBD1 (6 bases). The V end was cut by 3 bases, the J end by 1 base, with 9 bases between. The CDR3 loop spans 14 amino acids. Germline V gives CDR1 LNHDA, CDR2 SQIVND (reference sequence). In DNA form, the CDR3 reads TGTGCCAGTAGTATGAGGACAGCGAACACTGAAGCTTTCTTT. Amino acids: CASSMRTANTEAFF.

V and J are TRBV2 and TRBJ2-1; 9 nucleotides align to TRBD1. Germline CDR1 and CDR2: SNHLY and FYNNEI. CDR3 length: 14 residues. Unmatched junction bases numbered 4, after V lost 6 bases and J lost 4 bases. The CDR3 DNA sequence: TGTGCCAGCAGCGGGGACAGGGCATACAATGAGCAGTTCTTC. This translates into CASSGDRAYNEQFF.

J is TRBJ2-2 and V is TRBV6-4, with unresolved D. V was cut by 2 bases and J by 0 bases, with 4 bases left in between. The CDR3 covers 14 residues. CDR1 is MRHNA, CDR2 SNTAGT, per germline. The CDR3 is CASSDLPNTGELFF. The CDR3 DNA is TGTGCCAGCAGTGACCTACCGAACACCGGGGAGCTGTTTTTT.

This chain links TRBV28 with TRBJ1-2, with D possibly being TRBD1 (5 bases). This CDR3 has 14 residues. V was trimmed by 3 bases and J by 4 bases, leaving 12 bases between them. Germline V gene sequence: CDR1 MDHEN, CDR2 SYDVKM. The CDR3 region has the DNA TGTGCCAGCAGTTTCGGAGGGGTCTTCTATGGCTACACCTTC. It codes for CASSFGGVFYGYTF.

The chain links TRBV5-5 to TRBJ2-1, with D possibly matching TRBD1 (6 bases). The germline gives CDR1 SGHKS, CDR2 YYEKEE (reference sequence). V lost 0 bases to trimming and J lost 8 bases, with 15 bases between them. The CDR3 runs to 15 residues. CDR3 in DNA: TGTGCCAGCAGCTTGGCGACGACAGGCTTATATGAGCAGTTCTTC. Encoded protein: CASSLATTGLYEQFF.

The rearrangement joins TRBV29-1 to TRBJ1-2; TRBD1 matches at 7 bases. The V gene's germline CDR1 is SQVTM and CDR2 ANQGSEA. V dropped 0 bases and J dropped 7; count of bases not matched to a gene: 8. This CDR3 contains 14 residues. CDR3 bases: TGCAGCGTTGAAGATCCGGACAGGTTTAGTGGCTACACCTTC. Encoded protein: CSVEDPDRFSGYTF.

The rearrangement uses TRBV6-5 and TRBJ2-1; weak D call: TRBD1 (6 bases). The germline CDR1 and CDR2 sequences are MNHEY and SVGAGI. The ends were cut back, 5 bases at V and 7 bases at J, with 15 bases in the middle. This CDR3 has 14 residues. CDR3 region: CASSHPGQINEQFF. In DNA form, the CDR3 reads TGTGCCAGCAGTCATCCGGGACAAATAAATGAGCAGTTCTTC.

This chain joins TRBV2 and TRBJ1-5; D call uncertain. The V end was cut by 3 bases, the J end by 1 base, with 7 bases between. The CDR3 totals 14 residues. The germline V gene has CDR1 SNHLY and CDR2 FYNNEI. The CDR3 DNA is TGTGCCAGCAGTGACCCCGGGAGCAATCAGCCCCAGCATTTT. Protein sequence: CASSDPGSNQPQHF.

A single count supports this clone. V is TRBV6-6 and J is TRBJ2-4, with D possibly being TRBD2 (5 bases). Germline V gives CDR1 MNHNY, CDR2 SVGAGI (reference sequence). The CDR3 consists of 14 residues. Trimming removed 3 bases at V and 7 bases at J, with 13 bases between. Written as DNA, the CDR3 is TGTGCCAGCAGTTATAAAGCGGAGGTGAACATTCAGTACTTC. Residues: CASSYKAEVNIQYF.

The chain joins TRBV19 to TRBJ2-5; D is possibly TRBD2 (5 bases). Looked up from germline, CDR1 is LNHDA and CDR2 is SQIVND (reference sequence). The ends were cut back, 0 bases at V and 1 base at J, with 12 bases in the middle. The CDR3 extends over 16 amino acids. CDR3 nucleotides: TGTGCCAGTAGTATAGATAGCTGGAGCGGCCAAGAGACCCAGTACTTC. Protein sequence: CASSIDSWSGQETQYF.

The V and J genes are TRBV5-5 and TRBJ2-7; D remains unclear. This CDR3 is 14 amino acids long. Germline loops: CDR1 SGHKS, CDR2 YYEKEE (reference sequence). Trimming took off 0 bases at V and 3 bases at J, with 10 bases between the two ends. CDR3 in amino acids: CASSLAAGSYEQYF. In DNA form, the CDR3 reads TGTGCCAGCAGCTTGGCCGCAGGAAGCTACGAGCAGTACTTC.

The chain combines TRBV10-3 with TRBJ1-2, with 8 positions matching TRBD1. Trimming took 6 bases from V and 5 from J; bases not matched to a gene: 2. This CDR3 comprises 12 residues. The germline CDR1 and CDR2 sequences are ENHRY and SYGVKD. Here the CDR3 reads CAISTGGYGYTF. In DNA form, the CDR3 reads TGTGCCATCAGCACAGGGGGATATGGCTACACCTTC.

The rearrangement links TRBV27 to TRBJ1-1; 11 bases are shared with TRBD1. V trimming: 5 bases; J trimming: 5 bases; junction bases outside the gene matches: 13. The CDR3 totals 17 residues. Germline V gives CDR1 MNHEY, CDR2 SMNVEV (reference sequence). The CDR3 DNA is TGTGCCAGCAGTCGGACAGGGGGCGCGTCCTTAGGGACTGAAGCTTTCTTT. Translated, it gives CASSRTGGASLGTEAFF.